The table lists the clone carrying this TCR beta chain with a few counts. The antigen is not known. This CDR3 spans 17 amino acids. V lost 5 bases and J lost 0; bases outside the gene matches: 7. The germline gives CDR1 SEHNR, CDR2 FQNEAQ (reference sequence). This specimen belongs to a study of beta chain features in type 1 diabetes. Study findings and constraints: TCRB CDR3s were moderately but significantly shorter in Type 1 diabetes patients in all four CD4+ subsets. Patients with type 1 diabetes carried fewer insertions and had more deletions at their VDJ junctions.

A CD45RO/CCR7/CD25/CD127/CD95/CD27 panel sorted naive, central memory, regulatory and stem cell-like memory CD4+ cells. TCRB transcripts that were expressed got sequenced, as all of the isolated RNA had been reverse transcribed. The repertoire was sequenced with immunoSEQ multiplex PCR; TCRdb's copy has only in-frame clones and lacks some. Here the sample spans 350,000 to 400,000 clones, 10% to 15% being singletons. This TCR was recovered from a woman aged 18 to 35 with type 1 diabetes. The chain recombines TRBV7-9 with TRBJ2-6; 7 nucleotides align to TRBD1. Material: naive CD4+ T cells from blood. CDR3 residues: CASSGRDRLSGANVLTF. CDR3 in DNA: TGTGCCAGCAGCGGCCGGGACAGACTCTCTGGGGCCAACGTCCTGACTTTC.